Below, 26 T cell receptor beta chains from the same sample are listed, as sequenced in a study of T cells after yellow fever vaccination. TCRdb ran MiXCR on the 5' RACE reads and lists one entry per CDR3 protein. The sample holds 550,000 to 750,000 distinct CDR3 sequences, about 13% seen once. The starting material was PBMCs, obtained on the day of the yellow fever booster vaccination. The receptors here all came from a man younger than 45 who received the YFV17D yellow fever vaccine.

This clonotype was counted between two and nine times. The rearrangement joins TRBV11-2 to TRBJ2-3; 13 bases match TRBD2. The CDR3 sequence is 15 residues long. V shed 6 bases, J shed 6 bases, and the junction held 6 bases outside the gene matches. Germline assignment: CDR1 SGHAT and CDR2 FQNNGV. CDR3 sequence: CASSYGLAGVDTQYF. DNA for the CDR3: TGTGCCAGCAGTTACGGACTAGCGGGAGTGGATACGCAGTATTTT.

The chain is built from TRBV7-2 and TRBJ2-1, with TRBD2 identical over 10 bases. The germline V gene encodes CDR1 SGHTA and CDR2 FQGNSA. V gave up 4 bases and J gave up 9 bases; unmatched junction bases: 6. CDR3 size: 14 residues. For the CDR3, the DNA is TGTGCCAGCAGCTCTTCTAGCGGGAGAGGTGAGCAGTTCTTC. Encoded protein: CASSSSSGRGEQFF.

The chain is built from TRBV5-4 and TRBJ2-5; 8 bases fit TRBD1. Germline-derived CDR1 and CDR2 are SGHNT and YYREEE (reference sequence). CDR3 length: 16 residues. The junction had 12 bases not matched to a gene; V was cut back by 3 bases and J by 5 bases. The CDR3 loop reads CASSSQGARGWETQYF. CDR3 DNA: TGTGCCAGCAGCTCGCAGGGGGCGCGGGGCTGGGAGACCCAGTACTTC.

V and J are TRBV7-9 and TRBJ2-1, with a possible D match to TRBD2 (6 bases). The CDR3 length is 16 residues. V dropped 2 bases and J dropped 3 bases, with 14 bases sitting between them. Germline V gene sequence: CDR1 SEHNR, CDR2 FQNEAQ (reference sequence). The CDR3 loop reads CASSLTRGVHYNEQFF. The CDR3 DNA is TGTGCCAGCAGCTTAACACGCGGGGTTCACTACAATGAGCAGTTCTTC.

This clonotype was observed many times. The V gene is TRBV4-3, the J gene TRBJ1-6, with 8 bases lining up with TRBD1. The junction had 5 bases not matched to a gene; V was cut back by 0 bases and J by 10 bases. In germline, CDR1 is LGHNA, CDR2 YSLEER. The CDR3 is 15 residues long. The CDR3 sequence: CASSQEGQGGSPLHF. The DNA for the CDR3 is TGCGCCAGCAGCCAAGAAGGACAGGGAGGATCACCCCTCCACTTT.

This chain connects TRBV19 to TRBJ2-7, with D unclear. The CDR3 runs 14 residues. The germline CDR1 and CDR2 sequences are LNHDA and SQIVND (reference sequence). V was trimmed by 3 bases and J by 3 bases, leaving 12 bases between them. As DNA, the CDR3 is TGTGCCAGTAGTATTACAGCCTCTATCTACGAGCAGTACTTC. Translation: CASSITASIYEQYF.

The chain combines TRBV12-3 or TRBV12-4 with TRBJ2-5, with D hard to call. The V end was cut by 2 bases, the J end by 4 bases, with 8 bases between. The CDR3 contains 13 residues. CDR3 residues: CASSLFNRETQYF. The CDR3 coding sequence is TGTGCCAGCAGTTTATTTAACAGAGAGACCCAGTACTTC.

The chain combines TRBV4-1 with TRBJ1-1; D ambiguous. This CDR3 spans 13 amino acids. Looked up from germline, CDR1 is MGHRA and CDR2 is YSYEKL. Trimming pared 5 bases from V and 5 bases from J, leaving 12 bases between. DNA for the CDR3: TGCGCCAGCAGCAAACAGACATTGACTGAAGCTTTCTTT. Translating it yields CASSKQTLTEAFF.

Ten or more counts support this clonotype. The V gene is TRBV12-3 or TRBV12-4, the J gene TRBJ2-1; 10 bases align to TRBD2. The CDR3 is made up of 15 amino acids. The V gene end was trimmed by 1 base and the J gene end by 6 bases; junction bases not matched to a gene: 3. In DNA form, the CDR3 reads TGTGCCAGCAGTTTAGAGCGGGAGGGCCTCAATGAGCAGTTCTTC. Amino acids: CASSLEREGLNEQFF.

This clonotype has only a few counts. The V and J genes are TRBV2 and TRBJ2-3; 9 bases align to TRBD2. Germline loops: CDR1 SNHLY, CDR2 FYNNEI. Trimming removed 5 bases from V and 2 bases from J; junction bases left unmatched: 5. The CDR3 contains 15 residues. The CDR3 reads CASSRGRGTTDTQYF. In DNA form, the CDR3 reads TGTGCCAGCAGTCGCGGGAGGGGCACCACAGATACGCAGTATTTT.

The V gene is TRBV27, the J gene TRBJ2-4; 7 nucleotides align to TRBD1. CDR3 length: 18 amino acids. Germline assignment: CDR1 MNHEY and CDR2 SMNVEV (reference sequence). After removal of 0 bases from V and 1 base from J, the junction contained 9 bases not matched to a gene. DNA of the CDR3: TGTGCCAGCAGTTTATCCAGGGGGAGTTCGACGGCCAAAAACATTCAGTACTTC. Residues: CASSLSRGSSTAKNIQYF.

The table lists this clonotype with a few counts. The V gene is TRBV18, the J gene TRBJ2-1; tentatively, D is TRBD2 (5 bases). CDR3 length: 14 residues. The germline V and J ends were trimmed by 6 bases and 5 bases, with 14 bases remaining between them. Germline-derived CDR1 and CDR2 are KGHSH and LQKENI. CDR3 in amino acids: CASSFRGQDNEQFF. The DNA for the CDR3 is TGTGCCAGCTCCTTCCGAGGGCAGGACAATGAGCAGTTCTTC.

This clonotype turned up a few times. The J gene is TRBJ2-3, the V gene TRBV12-3 or TRBV12-4; D possibly corresponds to TRBD2 (5 bases). Trimming cost V 5 bases and J 10 bases, with 13 bases left between them. This CDR3 is built from 12 residues. CDR3 coding DNA: TGTGCCAGCAGTGGTGTATGGGGAGCGCAGTATTTT. Residues: CASSGVWGAQYF.

This clonotype was seen ten or more times. The V gene is TRBV2, the J gene TRBJ2-1; D possibly corresponds to TRBD1 (7 bases). Per germline, CDR1 SNHLY and CDR2 FYNNEI. With 7 bases removed from V and 9 bases from J, the gap between germline ends came to 19 bases. The CDR3 loop spans 14 amino acids. CDR3 region: CASTAETGRPEQFF. The CDR3 coding sequence is TGTGCCAGCACCGCGGAGACAGGGAGGCCTGAGCAGTTCTTC.

The J gene is TRBJ1-3, the V gene TRBV5-1; D may be TRBD1 (6 bases). CDR3 size: 16 residues. Looked up from germline, CDR1 is SGHRS and CDR2 is YFSETQ. V was trimmed by 0 bases and J by 7 bases, leaving 17 bases between them. CDR3 in DNA: TGCGCCAGCAGCTTGGCGGGCCCAGGGGTGGATAACACCATATATTTT. Encoded protein: CASSLAGPGVDNTIYF.

This chain joins TRBV19 and TRBJ2-4; no reliable D call. Germline V gene sequence: CDR1 LNHDA, CDR2 SQIVND (reference sequence). The CDR3 is 18 residues long. Trimming removed 2 bases at V and 0 bases at J, with 17 bases between. CDR3 residues: CASSIFQTDSLAKNIQYF. CDR3 coding DNA: TGTGCCAGTAGTATATTTCAGACGGATTCTCTAGCCAAAAACATTCAGTACTTC. The variable domain in full, with the rest retrieved from reference TRBV19 and TRBJ2-4, is DGGITQSPKYLFRKEGQNVTLSCEQNLNHDAMYWYRQDPGQGLRLIYYSQIVNDFQKGDIAEGYSVSREKKESFPLTVTSAQKNPTAFYLCASSIFQTDSLAKNIQYFGAGTRLSVL.

The chain combines TRBV19 with TRBJ2-7, with 10 bases aligning to TRBD2. Germline CDR1 reads LNHDA; CDR2 reads SQIVND (reference sequence). The CDR3 totals 16 residues. With 5 bases clipped from V and 4 bases from J, the junction kept 11 bases outside the gene matches. CDR3 bases: TGTGCCAGTAGTCCGCGCCGGACTAGCGGATTTTACGAGCAGTACTTC. It yields the protein CASSPRRTSGFYEQYF.

CDR3 region: CASSLTPGANEQYF. The CDR3 region has the DNA TGTGCCAGCAGCCTAACCCCGGGGGCCAACGAGCAGTACTTC. This chain uses TRBV7-6 with TRBJ2-7, with D perhaps assigned TRBD1 or TRBD2 (6 bases each). Trimming stripped 5 bases from V and 5 bases from J, with 16 bases between. This CDR3 spans 14 amino acids. Germline CDR1 SGHVS, CDR2 FNYEAQ. Combining the CDR3 with reference TRBV7-6 and TRBJ2-7 gives the whole variable domain GAGVSQSPRYKVTKRGQDVALRCDPISGHVSLYWYRQALGQGPEFLTYFNYEAQQDKSGLPNDRFSAERPEGSISTLTIQRTEQRDSAMYRCASSLTPGANEQYFGPGTRLTVT.

This rearrangement joins TRBV20-1 to TRBJ2-7; D is perhaps TRBD1 (6 bases). V lost 5 bases and J lost 6, with 17 bases in between. Germline CDR1 reads DFQATT; CDR2 reads SNEGSKA (reference sequence). The CDR3 is 13 residues long. The CDR3 spells CSALRDTAGEQYF. CDR3 bases: TGCAGTGCTCTACGGGACACCGCAGGCGAGCAGTACTTC.

This clonotype was recorded a few times. This chain uses TRBV28 with TRBJ2-3; TRBD2 matches at 9 bases. The V gene's germline CDR1 is MDHEN and CDR2 SYDVKM. V was clipped by 1 base and J by 1 base; unmatched bases: 9. The CDR3 has 18 amino acids. The CDR3 nucleotides are TGTGCCAGCAGTTTATTTCGACTAGCGGATGTCCGCACAGATACGCAGTATTTT. Translation: CASSLFRLADVRTDTQYF.

This clonotype was counted only a few times. The gene calls are TRBV7-2 and TRBJ2-2, with no clear D. Looked up from germline, CDR1 is SGHTA and CDR2 is FQGNSA. The CDR3 spans 14 residues. The V end lost 5 bases, the J end lost 1 base, and 8 bases lay between the germline ends. This CDR3 is CASSTTWNTGELFF. As DNA, the CDR3 is TGTGCCAGCAGCACTACTTGGAACACCGGGGAGCTGTTTTTT.

V and J are TRBV4-3 and TRBJ1-2; D uncertain. V shed 0 bases and J shed 8 bases, with 19 bases lying between them. Germline assignment: CDR1 LGHNA and CDR2 YSLEER. This CDR3 region has 16 residues. The CDR3 sequence is CASSQDWAPNEKGYTF. CDR3 bases: TGCGCCAGCAGCCAAGACTGGGCTCCAAACGAGAAGGGCTACACCTTC.

This clonotype came up a few times. The CDR3 is CASSVNGARAYEQYF. As DNA, the CDR3 is TGTGCCAGCAGCGTAAACGGGGCCCGGGCCTACGAGCAGTACTTC. The chain couples TRBV28 to TRBJ2-7; D is tentatively TRBD1 or TRBD2 (5 bases each). Germline lookup yields CDR1 MDHEN and CDR2 SYDVKM. Trimming took off 6 bases at V and 2 bases at J, with 17 bases between the two ends. The length of the CDR3 is 15 residues.

Only a few counts were recorded for this clonotype. The chain combines TRBV5-1 with TRBJ2-7, with TRBD2 matching over 13 bases. This CDR3 region has 14 residues. The junction had 3 bases not matched to a gene; V was cut back by 4 bases and J by 5 bases. CDR1 SGHRS and CDR2 YFSETQ come from the germline V gene. CDR3 amino acids: CASSRTSGSDEQYF. In DNA, the CDR3 is TGCGCCAGCAGCCGGACTAGCGGGAGCGACGAGCAGTACTTC.

This clonotype was seen more than once but under ten times. CDR3 in amino acids: CSARDIRNTEAFF. CDR3 nucleotides: TGCAGTGCTAGAGATATCAGGAACACTGAAGCTTTCTTT. This rearrangement joins TRBV20-1 to TRBJ1-1; no firm D call. CDR3 length: 13 residues. V was trimmed by 0 bases and J by 1 base, leaving 6 bases between them. From germline, CDR1 is DFQATT and CDR2 SNEGSKA (reference sequence).

This clonotype was recorded a few times. This chain connects TRBV30 to TRBJ2-7; no firm D call. Trimming removed 6 bases at V and 5 bases at J, with 14 bases between. The CDR3 spans 12 residues. Germline CDR1 GTSNPN, CDR2 SVGIG (reference sequence). CDR3 coding DNA: TGTGCCTGCGACCAGACCAGTAACGAGCAGTACTTC. Encoded protein: CACDQTSNEQYF.